This paragraph covers one TCR beta chain sequence. The clone's antigen remains unknown. Base qualities were left out, and no much larger clone turns up one base away. Unstimulated PBMCs, after thawing, were stained for CD3, CD4 and CD8 and then FACS-sorted into CD3+CD4+ and CD3+CD8+ populations. All 8 studied subjects were randomized to withdrawal of immunosuppression. The Qiagen DNeasy Blood and Tissue Kit was used for genomic DNA isolation. The data were taken from a study of T cell clones after liver transplantation (dated by TCRdb to between 2018 and 2020). Context from the whole study: ITN030ST, the source of the samples, was a randomized trial that attempted immunosuppression withdrawal within 2 years of liver transplantation. Donor-reactive T cell clones were identified by TCRbeta sequencing following a pre-transplant mixed lymphocyte reaction and were subsequently tracked in post-transplant blood. Third party-reactive TCRbeta sequences were also identified from pre-transplant MLRs to serve as an antigen-independent comparator for donor-reactive sequences. Of the eight recipients, three were HCV-positive, while the remaining recipients had been transplanted for non-autoimmune, non-viral indications. Until randomization at 12-24 months post-transplant, subjects were given standard immunosuppression, with no induction therapy. To count as tolerant, a recipient had to stay completely off immunosuppression for at least one year without liver enzymes climbing beyond twice the upper limit of normal. Blood samples were collected pre-transplant, then pre-randomization ahead of withdrawal, and finally post-randomization once withdrawal had either been completed or failed. Of the 8 liver transplant recipients making up the studied cohort, 3 were classified as tolerant and 5 as non-tolerant. Summary of the overall study and its limitations: Without allograft tissue specimens, donor-reactive T cells may have migrated into the graft rather than being deleted. The conclusions were preliminary, being limited by small, heterogeneous patient numbers and by non-standardized post-transplant time points. In two subjects, low numbers of available donor cells limited the measurable donor-reactive repertoire. When repertoire turnover was taken into account, detection of donor-reactive sequences was significantly reduced in 7 of 8 subjects for CD4 and in 8 of 8 subjects for CD8. A greater decline was seen for donor-reactive sequences than for third party-reactive sequences, suggesting partial antigen-specific deletion unrelated to withdrawal success. In 5 of 8 subjects, circulating donor-reactive CD4 TCRbeta sequences decreased significantly after transplant, regardless of tolerance or HCV status.

According to the germline V gene, CDR1 reads LGHNA and CDR2 reads YNFKEQ. Reading from cysteine to phenylalanine, the CDR3 counts 15 amino acids. CDR3 DNA only is kept here, 45 bases in frame from base 1. The trim is 4 bases for V and 5 bases for J, with a gap of 16 bases between the germline ends. Frozen genomic DNA underwent high-throughput TCRbeta CDR3 sequencing by immunoSEQ, including PCR amplification, mapping, bias correction and internal controls. Processing in the source paper ran as follows. Productive rearrangements were kept, and unique TCRbeta sequences were defined by CDR3 nucleotide sequence plus V and J gene. A sequence counted as donor-reactive only if the sequence showed at least 5-fold expansion in CFSE-low cells compared with unstimulated pre-transplant cells and had a frequency of at least 0.01%. To ensure at least 90% detection power, minimum frequency thresholds were set for each subject based on that subject's lowest-template unstimulated sample. Jensen-Shannon divergence between the top 1000 TCRbeta sequences after and before transplant was used to measure repertoire turnover. Changes in detection of donor-reactive sequences were assessed with two-sided Fisher's exact tests. Here the immuneACCESS table is served through TCRdb, limited to in-frame sequences with V and J called. Missing clones are a known gap in these copies; in checked studies unresolved V genes cover under half, and the rest lacks a known reason. From that table come the V and J calls and clone size; the DNA was used to work out D and trimming. This sample gives 45,000 or so clones in total; 70% to 90% of them show up just once. 2% to 2.5% of the sample goes to the ten largest clones.

The TCR sequence derives from a human patient who received a liver transplant. Following transplantation, part of the T cell population may be supplied by the graft donor rather than the patient. The chain couples TRBV4-2 to TRBJ2-3; the D region may be TRBD1 or TRBD2, each matching 5 bases equally. The specimen was CD4+ T cells from blood, collected 24 months after liver transplant. The CDR3 region reads CASSPEGPPGDTQYF. The DNA reads as follows: TGTGCCAGCAGCCCTGAGGGACCGCCGGGAGATACGCAGTATTTT.